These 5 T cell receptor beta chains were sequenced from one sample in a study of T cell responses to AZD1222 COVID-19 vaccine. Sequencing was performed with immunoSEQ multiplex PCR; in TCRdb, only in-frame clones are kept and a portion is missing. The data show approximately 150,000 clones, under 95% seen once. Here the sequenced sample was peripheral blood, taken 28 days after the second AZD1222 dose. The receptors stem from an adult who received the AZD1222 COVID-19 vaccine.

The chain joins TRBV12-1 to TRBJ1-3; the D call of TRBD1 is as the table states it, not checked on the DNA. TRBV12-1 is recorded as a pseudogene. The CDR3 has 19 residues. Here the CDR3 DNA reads TGTGCCAGCAGCTTTGCGCAAAGGGGACAGAGAGTCTCTGGAAACACCATATATTTT. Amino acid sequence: CASSFAQRGQRVSGNTIYF.

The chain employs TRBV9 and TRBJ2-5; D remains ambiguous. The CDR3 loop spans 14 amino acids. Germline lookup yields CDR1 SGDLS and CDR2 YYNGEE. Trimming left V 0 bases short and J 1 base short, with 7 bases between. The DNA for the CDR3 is TGTGCCAGCAGCGTAGGGCAGTCCCAAGAGACCCAGTACTTC. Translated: CASSVGQSQETQYF.

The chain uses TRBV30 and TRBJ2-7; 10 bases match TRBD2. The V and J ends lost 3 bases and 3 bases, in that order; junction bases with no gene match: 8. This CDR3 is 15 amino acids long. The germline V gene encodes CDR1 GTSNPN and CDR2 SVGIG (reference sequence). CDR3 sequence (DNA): TGTGCCTGGAGGACCGGGACTAGCGTCTTCTACGAGCAGTACTTC. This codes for CAWRTGTSVFYEQYF.

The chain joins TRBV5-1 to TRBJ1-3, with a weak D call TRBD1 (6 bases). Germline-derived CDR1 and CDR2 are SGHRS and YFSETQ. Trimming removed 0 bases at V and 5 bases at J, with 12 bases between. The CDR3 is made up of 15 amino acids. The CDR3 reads CASSLEQGSRNTIYF. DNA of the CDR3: TGCGCCAGCAGCTTGGAACAGGGTAGTAGAAACACCATATATTTT.

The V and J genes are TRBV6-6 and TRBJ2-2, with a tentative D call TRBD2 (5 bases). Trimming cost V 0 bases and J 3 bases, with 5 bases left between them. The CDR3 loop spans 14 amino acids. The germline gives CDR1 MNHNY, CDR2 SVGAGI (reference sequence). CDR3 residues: CASSYSRDTGELFF. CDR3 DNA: TGTGCCAGCAGTTACTCGAGGGACACCGGGGAGCTGTTTTTT.